The present T cell receptor beta chain was sequenced within a study of patients and donors after allogeneic stem cell transplantation. The CDR3 is 14 residues long. Trimming took 5 bases from V and 4 from J, leaving 15 bases between them. The V gene's germline CDR1 is SGHRS and CDR2 YFSETQ. TCRdb itself ran the RT-PCR reads through MiXCR, one entry per CDR3 protein. The sample includes more than 150,000 distinct CDR3 sequences, less than 45% of them seen just once. The chain uses TRBV5-1 and TRBJ1-2, with unresolved D. Input material: blood, either unsorted or a sorted T cell fraction (not recorded which). This TCR was recovered from a human donor who was either an allogeneic HSCT recipient or a stem cell or donor lymphocyte infusion donor (not recorded which). It is not recorded whose cells these are; they may come from a transplant donor. CDR3 sequence reads: CASSPDLGPYGYTF. The CDR3 DNA reads as TGCGCCAGCAGTCCGGACTTGGGCCCCTATGGCTACACCTTC.